One and the same sample provided the 29 T cell receptor beta chains below, sequenced in a study of patients and donors after allogeneic stem cell transplantation. TCRdb re-called the RT-PCR reads through MiXCR, storing one row per CDR3 protein. The data show 390,000 or so distinct CDR3 sequences, approximately 16% seen once. What was sequenced was blood, either unsorted or a sorted T cell fraction (not recorded which). These receptors originate from a human donor who was either an allogeneic HSCT recipient or a stem cell or donor lymphocyte infusion donor (not recorded which). It is not recorded whose cells these are; they may come from a transplant donor.

The rearrangement links TRBV2 to TRBJ2-1; TRBD2 agrees at 8 bases. In germline, CDR1 is SNHLY, CDR2 FYNNEI. The CDR3 runs 17 residues. V dropped 7 bases and J dropped 0; count of bases not matched to a gene: 11. The DNA for the CDR3 is TGTGCCAGCATGCCCAGACTAGCGCCGAGCTCCTACAATGAGCAGTTCTTC. Its protein is CASMPRLAPSSYNEQFF.

The chain links TRBV3-1 to TRBJ2-7; D might be TRBD2 (6 bases). CDR1 LGHDT and CDR2 YNNKEL come from the germline V gene (reference sequence). This CDR3 has 17 residues. Between the trimmed V and J ends, which lost 4 bases and 2 bases, there was a span of 21 bases. In DNA form, the CDR3 reads TGTGCCAGCAGCCCACGTTCTCCGGGACTGCTGCCCTACGAGCAGTACTTC. The encoded protein is CASSPRSPGLLPYEQYF.

The chain uses TRBV20-1 and TRBJ2-1; D gene ambiguous. The CDR3 loop spans 12 amino acids. V lost 1 base and J 6 bases, leaving 7 bases between the germline ends. Germline assignment: CDR1 DFQATT and CDR2 SNEGSKA (reference sequence). CDR3 DNA sequence: TGCAGTGCTAGAGCGGTTGCCAATGAGCAGTTCTTC. It is translated as CSARAVANEQFF.

V is TRBV10-3 and J is TRBJ2-7; 8 positions match TRBD1. Germline V CDR1 and CDR2: ENHRY, SYGVKD. V was pared by 5 bases and J by 7 bases, with 13 bases of the junction left unmatched. CDR3 length: 15 residues. Here the CDR3 DNA reads TGTGCCATCAGTCAATACAGGGGGGAAAAAGATGAGCAGTACTTC. Its translation is CAISQYRGEKDEQYF.

V gene TRBV6-1 combines with J gene TRBJ1-6; 7 bases are a match to TRBD1. Germline CDR1 reads MNHNS; CDR2 reads SASEGT. The junction had 11 bases not matched to a gene; V was cut back by 5 bases and J by 10 bases. The CDR3 runs 15 residues. The CDR3 region has the DNA TGTGCCAGCAGTCCGAGACAGGGCGTGGGATCACCCCTCCACTTT. It is translated as CASSPRQGVGSPLHF.

This chain uses TRBV2 with TRBJ2-7; TRBD1 or TRBD2 may be the D gene (5 bases each). The germline V and J ends were trimmed by 6 bases and 0 bases, with 15 bases remaining between them. Per the germline V gene, CDR1 is SNHLY and CDR2 is FYNNEI. The CDR3 covers 15 residues. CDR3 sequence: CASRGTRSLSYEQYF. The CDR3 DNA follows: TGTGCCAGCAGGGGGACCCGGAGCCTCTCCTACGAGCAGTACTTC.

In DNA, the CDR3 is TGTGCCAGCAGCTGGCGCGGGGGGGTCAATGAGCAGTTCTTC. It is translated as CASSWRGGVNEQFF. The rearrangement joins TRBV7-8 to TRBJ2-1, with 9 positions matching TRBD2. V lost 4 bases and J lost 6; bases outside the gene matches: 4. From germline, CDR1 is SGHVS and CDR2 FQNEAQ. This CDR3 is built from 14 residues. The complete variable domain, with remaining parts taken from reference TRBV7-8 and TRBJ2-1, reads GAGVSQSPRYKVAKRGQDVALRCDPISGHVSLFWYQQALGQGPEFLTYFQNEAQLDKSGLPSDRFFAERPEGSVSTLKIQRTQQEDSAVYLCASSWRGGVNEQFFGPGTRLTVL.

The V call is TRBV5-1, the J call TRBJ1-4, with D tentatively TRBD1 (6 bases). Trimming shortened V by 0 bases and J by 8 bases, and 14 bases separated the two germline ends. Germline loops: CDR1 SGHRS, CDR2 YFSETQ. The CDR3 runs to 15 residues. CDR3 nucleotides: TGCGCCAGCAGCTTGGAGGGGGGGCCGTGGGAAAAACTGTTTTTT. Encoded protein: CASSLEGGPWEKLFF.

This clonotype has a handful of counts. This chain joins TRBV4-3 and TRBJ2-1; TRBD2 matches 13 bases. V gave up 6 bases and J gave up 9 bases; unmatched junction bases: 8. The CDR3 sequence is 15 residues long. CDR1 is LGHNA and CDR2 is YSLEER in the germline V gene. This CDR3 reads CASSEGTSGASEQFF. The CDR3 nucleotides read TGCGCCAGCAGTGAGGGGACTAGCGGGGCAAGTGAGCAGTTCTTC.

This clonotype was seen a few times. V is TRBV4-1 and J is TRBJ2-3; possible D gene TRBD2, 5 bases. Between the trimmed V and J ends, which lost 3 bases and 2 bases, there was a span of 12 bases. The CDR3 has 15 amino acids. Germline assignment: CDR1 MGHRA and CDR2 YSYEKL. The CDR3 spells CASSHLLDSTDTQYF. CDR3 in DNA: TGCGCCAGCAGCCATCTACTAGATTCCACAGATACGCAGTATTTT.

This chain uses TRBV6-5 with TRBJ1-4; D possibly corresponds to TRBD1 (6 bases). This CDR3 spans 16 amino acids. Deletions cut 0 bases from V and 7 bases from J, with 15 bases between. CDR1 and CDR2 from the germline V gene are MNHEY and SVGAGI. The chain's CDR3 is CASSYSSYRETEKLFF. For the CDR3, the DNA is TGTGCCAGCAGTTACTCGAGTTACAGGGAGACTGAAAAACTGTTTTTT.

In its sample, this clonotype was seen a few times. The rearrangement joins TRBV7-3 to TRBJ2-2; either TRBD1 or TRBD2 may fit D (5 bases each). V lost 1 base, J lost 2 bases, and 8 bases lay in between. Germline assignment: CDR1 SGHTA and CDR2 FQGTGA. The CDR3 length is 15 residues. CDR3 nucleotides: TGTGCCAGCAGCTTAAGAGGGGTCAACACCGGGGAGCTGTTTTTT. It specifies CASSLRGVNTGELFF.

The V and J genes are TRBV30 and TRBJ2-7; D remains unclear. The V gene lost 2 bases and the J gene lost 2 bases, with 10 bases spanning the gap. The V gene's germline CDR1 is GTSNPN and CDR2 SVGIG (reference sequence). CDR3 length: 13 amino acids. CDR3 DNA: TGTGCCTGGAGTCCCTGGACCCCCTACGAGCAGTACTTC. Amino acids: CAWSPWTPYEQYF.

In DNA form, the CDR3 reads TGTGCCAGCAGCTTGGTTCTAGCGGGCACATACAATGAGCAGTTCTTC. The encoded protein is CASSLVLAGTYNEQFF. The chain is built from TRBV5-5 and TRBJ2-1; 8 positions agree with TRBD2. The CDR3 length is 16 residues. V gave up 0 bases and J gave up 4 bases; unmatched junction bases: 6. The germline CDR1 and CDR2 sequences are SGHKS and YYEKEE (reference sequence).

J is TRBJ2-4 and V is TRBV12-5; D is ambiguous. V shed 7 bases and J shed 6 bases, with 13 bases lying between them. CDR1 and CDR2 (germline): LGHNT, FRNRAP. The CDR3 consists of 13 residues. The CDR3 is CASALAVANIQYF. CDR3 coding DNA: TGTGCTAGTGCCCTGGCGGTCGCAAACATTCAGTACTTC.

This clonotype turned up a few times. The chain recombines TRBV25-1 with TRBJ2-1; D remains unclear. V lost 1 base to trimming and J lost 10 bases, with 5 bases between them. Germline V CDR1 and CDR2: MGHDK, SYGVNS. There are 11 residues in the CDR3. The CDR3 loop reads CASSEWSEQFF. In nucleotides, the CDR3 is TGTGCCAGCAGTGAATGGTCAGAGCAGTTCTTC.

The J gene is TRBJ1-5, the V gene TRBV18; no reliable D call. The V end lost 6 bases, the J end lost 7 bases, and 10 bases lay between the germline ends. Germline CDR1 and CDR2: KGHSH and LQKENI. This CDR3 comprises 12 residues. The CDR3 protein is CASSNSGQPQHF. In DNA form, the CDR3 reads TGTGCCAGCTCCAATTCGGGCCAGCCCCAGCATTTT.

This clonotype ranks as medium-sized (0.01 to 0.1%). The V gene is TRBV5-1, the J gene TRBJ2-7, with D perhaps TRBD1 (6 bases). V lost 1 base to trimming and J lost 4 bases, with 12 bases between them. Germline lookup yields CDR1 SGHRS and CDR2 YFSETQ. The CDR3 covers 14 residues. CDR3 loop: CASSLMGHQYEQYF. Written as DNA, the CDR3 is TGCGCCAGCAGCTTGATGGGACACCAGTACGAGCAGTACTTC.

This clonotype has just a few counts. The V and J genes are TRBV12-3 or TRBV12-4 and TRBJ2-3; 8 bases fit TRBD2. CDR3 length: 13 amino acids. V dropped 7 bases and J dropped 3; count of bases not matched to a gene: 3. Here the CDR3 reads CASKASGTDTQYF. CDR3 coding DNA: TGTGCCAGCAAGGCTAGCGGGACAGATACGCAGTATTTT.

V usage is TRBV25-1 and J usage is TRBJ2-4; tentatively, D is TRBD1 (6 bases). The germline gives CDR1 MGHDK, CDR2 SYGVNS. Trimming pared 4 bases from V and 5 bases from J, leaving 15 bases between. CDR3 size: 15 residues. Written as DNA, the CDR3 is TGTGCCAGCAGTGCCCACCTCGGGACACAAAACATTCAGTACTTC. Its protein product is CASSAHLGTQNIQYF.

This chain links TRBV5-1 with TRBJ2-7; 7 bases are shared with TRBD2. The J segment lost 5 bases and the V segment lost 0 bases, leaving 11 bases of the junction unmatched. The CDR3 sequence is 16 residues long. Germline V gene data show CDR1 as SGHRS and CDR2 as YFSETQ. The CDR3 coding sequence is TGCGCCAGCAGCTTGGTAGGTCTAGCGGTTCAGAACGAGCAGTACTTC. Protein product: CASSLVGLAVQNEQYF.

This clonotype was recorded a few times. V is TRBV5-8 and J is TRBJ2-1, with TRBD2 as a possible D gene (5 bases). Trimming pared 0 bases from V and 9 bases from J, leaving 13 bases between. The CDR3 is 14 amino acids. Germline CDR1 reads SGHTS; CDR2 reads YDEGEE. The chain's CDR3 is CASSLVGSPTEQFF. The CDR3 DNA is TGTGCCAGCAGCTTGGTGGGGAGTCCAACTGAGCAGTTCTTC.

V usage is TRBV19 and J usage is TRBJ2-1, with D uncertain. From germline, CDR1 is LNHDA and CDR2 SQIVND (reference sequence). Trimming removed 3 bases at V and 3 bases at J, with 3 bases between. This CDR3 spans 12 amino acids. Written as DNA, the CDR3 is TGTGCCAGTAGTATGTTCTACAATGAGCAGTTCTTC. This gives the protein CASSMFYNEQFF.

This sequence joins TRBV6-6 and TRBJ1-5; D unclear. Deletions cut 2 bases from V and 11 bases from J, with 13 bases between. CDR1 is MNHNY, CDR2 SVGAGI, per germline (reference sequence). The CDR3 sequence is 13 residues long. As DNA, the CDR3 is TGTGCCAGCAGTTACGAGCGGCAAGAGGCCCAGCATTTT. Translated: CASSYERQEAQHF.

This clonotype came up a few times. The rearrangement links TRBV20-1 to TRBJ2-5; D possibly corresponds to TRBD1 (6 bases). The V and J ends lost 6 bases and 2 bases respectively, with 10 bases between them. Germline V gene sequence: CDR1 DFQATT, CDR2 SNEGSKA (reference sequence). The CDR3 consists of 12 residues. The CDR3 region is CSARGRQETQYF. In DNA, the CDR3 is TGCAGTGCCAGGGGACGGCAAGAGACCCAGTACTTC.

V usage is TRBV2 and J usage is TRBJ1-1, with D hard to call. The CDR3 extends over 13 amino acids. Trimming took 7 bases from V and 5 from J, leaving 14 bases between them. Looked up from germline, CDR1 is SNHLY and CDR2 is FYNNEI. This CDR3 is CASMFNPGTEAFF. The CDR3 nucleotides read TGTGCCAGCATGTTTAACCCTGGAACTGAAGCTTTCTTT.

This clonotype was seen more than once but under ten times. The CDR3: CSARDRWSSGNTIYF. The CDR3 region has the DNA TGCAGTGCTAGAGACCGGTGGAGCTCTGGAAACACCATATATTTT. The chain carries TRBV20-1 and TRBJ1-3; D not resolved. This CDR3 is 15 amino acids long. V lost 0 bases, J lost 0 bases, and 9 bases lay in between. Germline CDR1 and CDR2: DFQATT and SNEGSKA (reference sequence).

The rearrangement uses TRBV11-3 and TRBJ2-5; 9 bases match TRBD2. J was trimmed by 5 bases and V by 1 base; bases with no gene match: 2. From germline, CDR1 is SGHNT and CDR2 YENEEA. The CDR3 has 14 residues. The CDR3 DNA reads as TGTGCCAGCAGCTTAGCTAGCGGGGATGAGACCCAGTACTTC. Translation: CASSLASGDETQYF.

A few counts support this clonotype. This rearrangement joins TRBV20-1 to TRBJ2-5, with 11 bases that match TRBD2. CDR1 is DFQATT, CDR2 SNEGSKA, per germline (reference sequence). J was trimmed by 7 bases and V by 2 bases; bases with no gene match: 6. The CDR3 has 14 amino acids. The CDR3 reads CSARLAGGPLTQYF. CDR3 DNA: TGCAGTGCTAGATTAGCGGGAGGGCCCTTGACCCAGTACTTC.